What follows are 27 T cell receptor beta chains derived from one specimen sequenced in a study of T cell clones after liver transplantation. Here immunoSEQ multiplex PCR was the method, and the copy in TCRdb shows in-frame clones only, minus some. This table holds some 57,000 clones, under 85% found once. The sample was CD4+ T cells from blood, taken at the 22-month timepoint. These receptor sequences come from a human patient who received a liver transplant. Some T cells may have originated in the graft donor.

The chain recombines TRBV10-3 with TRBJ2-3; tentatively, D is TRBD1 (6 bases). Trimming shortened V by 0 bases and J by 3 bases, and 10 bases separated the two germline ends. Germline V lookup: CDR1 ENHRY, CDR2 SYGVKD. The CDR3 has 15 residues. The CDR3 here is CAISESGQGTDTQYF. The CDR3 DNA is TGTGCCATCAGTGAGTCCGGTCAGGGGACAGATACGCAGTATTTT.

In its sample, this clone was seen once. The rearrangement uses TRBV5-5 and TRBJ2-2; TRBD1 is a possible D gene (7 bases). The CDR3 consists of 15 residues. Germline CDR1 reads SGHKS; CDR2 reads YYEKEE (reference sequence). Trimming removed 1 base at V and 7 bases at J, with 14 bases between. The CDR3 region is CASSLRTGGIGELFF. The CDR3 DNA sequence: TGTGCCAGCAGCTTGCGGACAGGCGGGATCGGGGAGCTGTTTTTT.

The chain recombines TRBV7-6 with TRBJ2-7, with a tentative D call TRBD1 (5 bases). With 1 base removed from V and 2 bases from J, the gap between germline ends came to 12 bases. This CDR3 comprises 15 residues. Germline values: CDR1 SGHVS, CDR2 FNYEAQ. The CDR3 sequence is CASSLDQGSTYEQYF. The CDR3 DNA reads TGTGCCAGCAGCTTAGACCAGGGTTCCACCTACGAGCAGTACTTC.

This clone occurred once. This chain links TRBV28 with TRBJ2-3, with D unresolved. The CDR3 loop spans 17 amino acids. CDR1 is MDHEN and CDR2 is SYDVKM in the germline V gene. V lost 2 bases and J 1 base, leaving 16 bases between the germline ends. The CDR3 nucleotides read TGTGCCAGCAGTTTAGATTTCGATGGCACACGCACAGATACGCAGTATTTT. This translates into CASSLDFDGTRTDTQYF.

The chain has TRBV4-1 and TRBJ2-1, with a weak D call TRBD1 (5 bases). V was trimmed by 4 bases and J by 4 bases, leaving 17 bases between them. This CDR3 spans 16 amino acids. CDR1 is MGHRA, CDR2 YSYEKL, per germline. The CDR3 DNA reads as TGCGCCAGCAGCCGCCCCGGACGGACACCGTACAATGAGCAGTTCTTC. Protein product: CASSRPGRTPYNEQFF.

The chain joins TRBV11-2 to TRBJ1-1, with TRBD1 as a possible D gene (6 bases). The CDR3 consists of 16 residues. Trimming took off 0 bases at V and 1 base at J, with 12 bases between the two ends. Looked up from germline, CDR1 is SGHAT and CDR2 is FQNNGV. In DNA, the CDR3 is TGTGCCAGCAGCTTAGATAACACAGGGCCGAACACTGAAGCTTTCTTT. This translates into CASSLDNTGPNTEAFF.

The CDR3 coding sequence is TGTGCCAGCAGCCCACGACTGGGCAGCCAAGAGACCCAGTACTTC. It specifies CASSPRLGSQETQYF. The gene calls are TRBV9 and TRBJ2-5; D remains unclear. The germline V and J ends were trimmed by 4 bases and 1 base, with 14 bases remaining between them. Germline V CDR1 and CDR2: SGDLS, YYNGEE. This CDR3 comprises 15 residues. Complete variable domain (other parts from reference TRBV9 and TRBJ2-5): DSGVTQTPKHLITATGQRVTLRCSPRSGDLSVYWYQQSLDQGLQFLIQYYNGEERAKGNILERFSAQQFPDLHSELNLSSLELGDSALYFCASSPRLGSQETQYFGPGTRLLVL.

The rearrangement links TRBV29-1 to TRBJ1-2; D not resolved. This CDR3 contains 14 residues. Germline lookup yields CDR1 SQVTM and CDR2 ANQGSEA. The V end lost 1 base, the J end lost 4 bases, and 13 bases lay between the germline ends. In nucleotides, the CDR3 is TGCAGCGTTGAAGCCCCTGGGTGGGGCTATGGCTACACCTTC. Amino acids: CSVEAPGWGYGYTF. Full variable domain (rest looked up from reference TRBV29-1 and TRBJ1-2): SAVISQKPSRDICQRGTSLTIQCQVDSQVTMMFWYRQQPGQSLTLIATANQGSEATYESGFVIDKFPISRPNLTFSTLTVSNMSPEDSSIYLCSVEAPGWGYGYTFGSGTRLTVV.

This clone was observed once. This chain uses TRBV19 with TRBJ1-2; perhaps TRBD1 as D (5 bases). The CDR3 loop spans 16 amino acids. The V and J ends lost 5 bases and 2 bases respectively, with 18 bases between them. Germline V gene sequence: CDR1 LNHDA, CDR2 SQIVND (reference sequence). The CDR3 here is CASSGGLGPSNYGYTF. CDR3 DNA sequence: TGTGCCAGTAGTGGAGGTTTGGGGCCCTCCAACTATGGCTACACCTTC.

The V and J genes are TRBV4-2 and TRBJ2-7; D is possibly TRBD1 (6 bases). The V gene's germline CDR1 is LGHNA and CDR2 YNFKEQ. Trimming pared 3 bases from V and 2 bases from J, leaving 17 bases between. The CDR3 is 16 amino acids. CDR3 in DNA: TGTGCCAGCAGCCAGTCGTCTTTAACAGGGCCCTACGAGCAGTACTTC. Translated: CASSQSSLTGPYEQYF.

The rearrangement uses TRBV27 and TRBJ2-3; TRBD1 matches 7 bases. Germline V lookup: CDR1 MNHEY, CDR2 SMNVEV (reference sequence). The trim removed 6 bases at V and 2 bases at J, leaving 8 bases unmatched. The CDR3 length is 15 residues. This CDR3 is CASRLGQAPTDTQYF. The CDR3 DNA follows: TGTGCCAGCAGATTAGGACAGGCACCCACAGATACGCAGTATTTT.

In DNA, the CDR3 is TGTGCCAGCAGTTACTCCGGGACAGGGAGGGAAAAACTGTTTTTT. It translates to CASSYSGTGREKLFF. The chain combines TRBV6-5 with TRBJ1-4, with 9 bases fitting TRBD1. The CDR3 is 15 residues long. The ends lost 0 bases at V and 8 bases at J; junction bases unmatched: 4. In germline, CDR1 is MNHEY, CDR2 SVGAGI.

This clone is a singleton in its sample. CDR3 DNA: TGTGCCAGTAGTCCGGACAGGACCTCTGGAAACACCATATATTTT. Its protein product is CASSPDRTSGNTIYF. The chain joins TRBV19 to TRBJ1-3, with TRBD1 matching over 7 bases. V gave up 5 bases and J gave up 0 bases; unmatched junction bases: 4. This CDR3 is built from 15 residues. CDR1 and CDR2 (germline): LNHDA, SQIVND (reference sequence).

The V call is TRBV5-6, the J call TRBJ2-3, with TRBD1 matching over 7 bases. J lost 2 bases, V lost 1 base, and 7 bases had no gene match. The CDR3 consists of 16 residues. The germline V gene has CDR1 SGHDT and CDR2 YYEEEE. The CDR3 bases are TGTGCCAGCAGCTTGACAGGGGATTACCTCACAGATACGCAGTATTTT. Translation: CASSLTGDYLTDTQYF. The whole variable domain, remainder taken from reference TRBV5-6 and TRBJ2-3, is DAGVTQSPTHLIKTRGQQVTLRCSPKSGHDTVSWYQQALGQGPQFIFQYYEEEERQRGNFPDRFSGHQFPNYSSELNVNALLLGDSALYLCASSLTGDYLTDTQYFGPGTRLTVL.

In nucleotides, the CDR3 is TGTGCCAGCAGTGTTAGCGGGGGTGGTACGCAGTATTTT. As protein: CASSVSGGGTQYF. The J gene is TRBJ2-3, the V gene TRBV28, with 9 bases identical to TRBD2. This CDR3 region has 13 residues. Trimming took 5 bases from V and 8 from J; bases not matched to a gene: 5. Germline lookup yields CDR1 MDHEN and CDR2 SYDVKM.

This clone was found once. V gene TRBV7-3 combines with J gene TRBJ1-4; 7 positions agree with TRBD1. The CDR3 is 16 residues long. J lost 5 bases, V lost 0 bases, and 6 bases had no gene match. In germline, CDR1 is SGHTA, CDR2 FQGTGA. The CDR3 DNA sequence: TGTGCCAGCAGCTTAACGACGGGACAGCGAAATGAAAAACTGTTTTTT. Protein sequence: CASSLTTGQRNEKLFF.

The chain has TRBV4-1 and TRBJ2-1; 8 bases fit TRBD2. J lost 4 bases, V lost 0 bases, and 11 bases had no gene match. There are 18 residues in the CDR3. The germline V gene has CDR1 MGHRA and CDR2 YSYEKL. DNA of the CDR3: TGCGCCAGCAGCCAAGAGCTGGTTTCGGGGGGGGCTTACAATGAGCAGTTCTTC. Translation: CASSQELVSGGAYNEQFF.

V usage is TRBV4-1 and J usage is TRBJ1-3; D might be TRBD1 (6 bases). V lost 0 bases to trimming and J lost 0 bases, with 12 bases between them. Germline loops: CDR1 MGHRA, CDR2 YSYEKL. The CDR3 totals 17 residues. In DNA, the CDR3 is TGCGCCAGCAGCCAAGACACGGACAGCCACTCTGGAAACACCATATATTTT. Translating it yields CASSQDTDSHSGNTIYF.

The gene calls are TRBV12-5 and TRBJ1-4; tentative D call: TRBD1 (5 bases). The germline gives CDR1 LGHNT, CDR2 FRNRAP. V lost 3 bases, J lost 0 bases, and 14 bases lay in between. The CDR3 length is 17 residues. CDR3: CASGLLSGPPTNEKLFF. CDR3 sequence (DNA): TGTGCTAGTGGTTTACTATCAGGGCCCCCAACTAATGAAAAACTGTTTTTT.

V gene TRBV6-1 combines with J gene TRBJ2-5; perhaps TRBD1 as D (6 bases). V was trimmed by 5 bases and J by 1 base, leaving 8 bases between them. CDR1 is MNHNS and CDR2 is SASEGT in the germline V gene. CDR3 size: 13 residues. The CDR3 coding sequence is TGTGCCAGCAGTTGGACAGCCCAAGAGACCCAGTACTTC. Amino acids: CASSWTAQETQYF.

V and J are TRBV4-2 and TRBJ2-3, with TRBD2 matching over 7 bases. CDR3 length equals 15 residues. Germline V lookup: CDR1 LGHNA, CDR2 YNFKEQ. Losses at the gene ends were 0 bases for V and 7 bases for J; bases not matched to a gene: 7. Here the CDR3 DNA reads TGTGCCAGCAGCCAAGACCTCTCACTAGCGAATACGCAGTATTTT. Residues: CASSQDLSLANTQYF.

The J gene is TRBJ1-5, the V gene TRBV28; TRBD1 might be the D (6 bases). Germline V gives CDR1 MDHEN, CDR2 SYDVKM. This CDR3 region has 13 residues. V shed 4 bases and J shed 11 bases, with 15 bases lying between them. The CDR3 spells CASSYLRGGAQHF. DNA for the CDR3: TGTGCCAGCAGTTATCTCAGGGGAGGGGCCCAGCATTTT.

The chain has TRBV5-4 and TRBJ1-1; D is ambiguous. Trimming left V 0 bases short and J 0 bases short, with 9 bases between. The length of the CDR3 is 15 residues. Germline CDR1 and CDR2: SGHNT and YYREEE (reference sequence). The DNA of the CDR3 is TGTGCCAGCAGCTTGGGGGGAGACATGAACACTGAAGCTTTCTTT. Translated: CASSLGGDMNTEAFF.

This chain uses TRBV6-1 with TRBJ2-7; 8 nucleotides line up with TRBD2. CDR1 and CDR2 (germline): MNHNS, SASEGT. The CDR3 consists of 16 residues. With 0 bases clipped from V and 4 bases from J, the junction kept 8 bases outside the gene matches. CDR3 amino acids: CASSEAGRGVRYEQYF. The DNA for the CDR3 is TGTGCCAGCAGTGAAGCCGGGCGGGGGGTTCGGTACGAGCAGTACTTC.

In this sample, this clone turned up many times. V is TRBV9 and J is TRBJ1-6; D ambiguous. Germline CDR1 reads SGDLS; CDR2 reads YYNGEE. The CDR3 spans 13 residues. Trimming took 0 bases from V and 10 from J, leaving 8 bases between them. This CDR3 reads CASSVGEESPLHF. DNA of the CDR3: TGTGCCAGCAGCGTAGGGGAGGAATCACCCCTCCACTTT.

V is TRBV6-6 and J is TRBJ2-7; D is uncertain. Looked up from germline, CDR1 is MNHNY and CDR2 is SVGAGI (reference sequence). V lost 2 bases, J lost 0 bases, and 5 bases lay in between. There are 13 residues in the CDR3. The CDR3 DNA reads as TGTGCCAGCAGTTACCAGGTCTCCTACGAGCAGTACTTC. Its translation: CASSYQVSYEQYF.

This clone was detected only a few times. This rearrangement joins TRBV2 to TRBJ2-1; 10 bases map to TRBD1. The germline gives CDR1 SNHLY, CDR2 FYNNEI. The CDR3 runs 14 residues. V shed 3 bases, J shed 9 bases, and the junction held 5 bases outside the gene matches. CDR3 DNA sequence: TGTGCCAGCAGTGAGCGGACAGGGGGTGCTGAGCAGTTCTTC. It is translated as CASSERTGGAEQFF.